This T cell receptor beta chain was captured in a study of T cell repertoires and HLA-DP antigens. Across the study: Transduced HeLa cells presented HLA-DP to CD4+ T cells. One stimulator alloantigen differed from self by one groove amino acid; the other by ten. Notes on the study in general: Average cumulative frequency of previously undetected clones was 36.3% against one allele and less than 55% against the other.

The PCR primers covered 54 TRBV and 13 TRBJ segments. The assay was immunoSEQ multiplex PCR, and TCRdb's table has in-frame clones only and misses some. The profile shows 65,000 to 90,000 clones, just under 80% of them singletons. This clone was detected only once. Its specificity is not known. The V gene lost 2 bases and the J gene lost 8 bases, with 13 bases spanning the gap. The CDR3 is made up of 14 amino acids. Germline CDR1 reads SGHNT; CDR2 reads YYREEE (reference sequence). This receptor was identified in a man aged 55-75 years in good health and CMV-seronegative. The sequenced material came from CD4+ T cells from PBMCs. The chain has TRBV5-4 and TRBJ1-4; TRBD1 might be the D (6 bases). For the CDR3, the DNA is TGTGCCAGCAGCTTCGGGGGCGCAGGCGAAAAACTGTTTTTT. It specifies CASSFGGAGEKLFF.